Listed below are T cell receptor beta chains from one sample, sequenced in a study of blood T cell repertoires in COVID-19. Assay: immunoSEQ multiplex PCR; the TCRdb copy retains only in-frame clones and omits some. The sample holds more than 200,000 clones; less than 90% are singletons and the top ten take approximately 2%. Sequenced: peripheral blood. Every receptor here comes from a man under 40 with active or convalescent COVID-19. The CDR3 runs from the conserved cysteine through the conserved F or W. D genes are given only for firm matches. Not every row has a clone size; where given, it reads once, few, many or a size class.

size	D	V	J	CDR3	DNA
.	TRBD1	TRBV7-9	TRBJ2-3	CASSRDRGVLTTDTQYF	TGTGCCAGCAGCCGGGACAGGGGTGTCTTAACGACAGATACGCAGTATTTT
.	.	TRBV3-1/TRBV3-2	TRBJ2-6	CASSHSTQGGGANVLTF	TGTGCCAGCAGCCATTCTACCCAGGGCGGTGGGGCCAACGTCCTGACTTTC
.	TRBD2	TRBV6-5	TRBJ2-1	CASSPGLAGGNEQFF	TGTGCCAGCAGTCCCGGACTAGCGGGGGGAAATGAGCAGTTCTTC
.	TRBD2	TRBV29-1	TRBJ2-3	CSVTGLAGNYPGTDTQYF	TGCAGCGTTACGGGACTAGCGGGGAACTATCCGGGCACAGATACGCAGTATTTT
.	.	TRBV18	TRBJ1-2	CASSPTRQAYGYTF	TGTGCCAGCTCACCAACGAGACAGGCCTATGGCTACACCTTC
.	.	TRBV19	TRBJ2-2	CASSPRQSTTGELFF	TGTGCCAGTAGTCCCAGACAGTCGACCACCGGGGAGCTGTTTTTT
.	.	TRBV7-3	TRBJ2-2	CASGTGTNTGELFF	TGTGCCAGTGGTACCGGGACTAACACCGGGGAGCTGTTTTTT
.	TRBD1	TRBV7-2	TRBJ1-4	CASSPGNRGSEKLFF	TGTGCCAGCAGCCCCGGGAACAGGGGAAGTGAAAAACTGTTTTTT
few	.	TRBV21-1	TRBJ1-2	CASSKSRGNYGYTF	TGTGCCAGCAGCAAGTCAAGGGGGAACTATGGCTACACCTTC
once	TRBD2	TRBV7-3	TRBJ2-2	CASSSFSGGDGELFF	TGTGCCAGCAGCTCCTTTAGCGGGGGGGACGGAGAGCTGTTTTTT
.	TRBD1	TRBV10-1	TRBJ1-5	CASSETPGQEITFGQPQHF	TGCGCCAGCAGTGAAACTCCGGGACAGGAGATCACTTTTGGTCAGCCCCAGCATTTT
.	.	TRBV19	TRBJ2-1	CASSLSGSSYNEQFF	TGTGCCAGTAGCCTTAGCGGAAGCTCCTACAATGAGCAGTTCTTC
.	.	TRBV19	TRBJ1-2	CASSIGVGGYTF	TGTGCCAGTAGTATTGGAGTTGGGGGCTACACCTTC
.	.	TRBV11-2	TRBJ1-1	CASSLGYRANTEAFF	TGTGCCAGCAGCTTAGGATACAGGGCAAACACTGAAGCTTTCTTT
.	.	TRBV7-9	TRBJ2-7	CASSLSGWSSYEQYF	TGTGCCAGCAGCTTATCTGGATGGAGCTCCTACGAGCAGTACTTC
.	TRBD1	TRBV10-2	TRBJ2-1	CASTKPQGVGLDEQFF	TGCGCCAGCACAAAGCCACAGGGGGTCGGCCTCGATGAGCAGTTCTTC
once	.	TRBV29-1	TRBJ1-1	CSVQGPLNTEAFF	TGCAGCGTGCAGGGGCCCCTGAACACTGAAGCTTTCTTT
.	TRBD2	TRBV10-1	TRBJ2-2	CASRAGTSTGELFF	TGCGCCAGCAGAGCTGGGACTAGCACCGGGGAGCTGTTTTTT
once	.	TRBV19	TRBJ2-3	CASSIASGSTDTQYF	TGTGCCAGTAGTATAGCCTCAGGAAGCACAGATACGCAGTATTTT
.	TRBD1	TRBV4-1	TRBJ1-1	CASSQDDRGLLAFF	TGCGCCAGCAGCCAAGACGACAGGGGGCTGCTAGCTTTCTTT
.	TRBD2	TRBV5-6	TRBJ2-7	CASSYGLAGFLSYEQYF	TGTGCCAGCAGCTACGGACTAGCGGGGTTCTTATCCTACGAGCAGTACTTC
.	TRBD1	TRBV9	TRBJ2-1	CASSVGARGLFYEQFF	TGTGCCAGCAGCGTAGGGGCCAGGGGGCTATTCTATGAGCAGTTCTTC
.	TRBD1	TRBV11-2	TRBJ1-2	CASSLVGQGNIRTRGYTF	TGTGCCAGCAGCTTAGTGGGACAGGGGAATATCCGAACGCGCGGCTACACCTTC
.	.	TRBV12-3/TRBV12-4	TRBJ2-7	CASSLVGASEQYF	TGTGCCAGCAGTTTAGTCGGAGCCTCTGAGCAGTACTTC
.	.	TRBV5-1	TRBJ2-7	CASSLEVADEQYF	TGCGCCAGCAGCTTGGAGGTAGCGGACGAGCAGTACTTC
.	.	TRBV19	TRBJ2-7	CASSRSGMAGEQYF	TGTGCCAGTAGTCGATCCGGGATGGCTGGCGAGCAGTACTTC
few	TRBD1	TRBV18	TRBJ1-5	CASSFGTGEQPQHF	TGTGCCAGCTCCTTTGGGACAGGGGAACAGCCCCAGCATTTT
once	TRBD2	TRBV24-1	TRBJ2-1	CATSDPGGSGGSSYNEQFF	TGTGCCACCAGTGACCCGGGGGGTAGCGGGGGGTCCTCCTACAATGAGCAGTTCTTC
.	.	TRBV19	TRBJ1-2	CASSSGREAYGYTF	TGTGCCAGTAGTTCAGGCAGGGAGGCCTATGGCTACACCTTC
.	.	TRBV7-8	TRBJ1-4	CASSIRRNRRGKLFF	TGTGCCAGCAGCATCCGACGGAACAGGCGTGGAAAACTGTTTTTT
.	TRBD1	TRBV5-1	TRBJ1-6	CASSPGTGVSPLHF	TGCGCCAGCAGCCCCGGGACAGGGGTTTCACCCCTCCACTTT
once	TRBD1	TRBV5-1	TRBJ1-1	CASSLRVQGALMNTEAFF	TGCGCCAGCAGCCTGAGGGTTCAGGGGGCCCTAATGAACACTGAAGCTTTCTTT
.	.	TRBV7-2	TRBJ2-7	CASSLRAGFSGEQYF	TGTGCCAGCAGCTTAAGGGCAGGGTTCTCGGGCGAGCAGTACTTC
.	TRBD1	TRBV5-1	TRBJ2-5	CASSLDREQTQYF	TGCGCCAGCAGTTTAGACAGGGAACAGACCCAGTACTTC
.	TRBD1	TRBV10-3	TRBJ2-3	CAISTGALTDTQYF	TGTGCCATCAGTACAGGGGCCCTCACAGATACGCAGTATTTT
.	TRBD1	TRBV3-1/TRBV3-2	TRBJ1-2	CASTTTGGNYGYTF	TGTGCCAGCACCACGACAGGGGGCAACTATGGCTACACCTTC
.	TRBD2	TRBV10-3	TRBJ2-5	CAIRKETSGGQETQYF	TGTGCCATCAGGAAAGAAACTAGCGGGGGGCAAGAGACCCAGTACTTC
.	TRBD1	TRBV3-1/TRBV3-2	TRBJ1-2	CASSQARQGPYGYTF	TGTGCCAGCAGCCAAGCCCGACAGGGGCCTTATGGCTACACCTTC
.	.	TRBV7-3	TRBJ1-2	CASSFTDGYTF	TGTGCCAGCAGCTTTACGGATGGCTACACCTTC
.	TRBD1	TRBV7-3	TRBJ2-7	CASSPSGQGSYEQYF	TGTGCCAGCAGCCCATCAGGACAGGGGAGCTACGAGCAGTACTTC